The clone carrying this TCR beta chain came up a few times. The antigen is undetermined. Germline V CDR1 and CDR2: MNHEY, SVGAGI. V lost 5 bases to trimming and J lost 1 base, with 7 bases between them. There are 13 residues in the CDR3. cDNA serving as the sequencing template came from extracted, reverse transcribed RNA. The protocol was immunoSEQ multiplex PCR, while the TCRdb copy is restricted to in-frame clones and leaves out a portion. Among 140,000 to 150,000 clones, roughly half were seen once, and the ten largest hold more than 0.95%. The sample originates from a study of CD8+ T cells in alopecia areata. Study background: Treated patients were given 5 to 10 mg oral tofacitinib twice daily.

In alopecia areata patients, both lesional scalp punch biopsies and peripheral blood were collected. General observations from the study: An increase in clonality over normal scalp was evident in lesional scalp, especially alopecia totalis/universalis. Tissue-resident alphabeta T cells belonging to normal skin likewise get sequenced within scalp specimens.

This TCR was sampled from a human donor with alopecia areata. The genes are TRBV6-5 and TRBJ2-3; no definite D call. Here the sequenced sample was CD4+ T cells sorted from blood, taken at week 0. CDR3 amino acids: CASSEQGTDTQYF. The CDR3 DNA follows: TGTGCCAGCAGTGAGCAGGGCACAGATACGCAGTATTTT.